This T cell receptor (beta chain) was sequenced for a study of graft-versus-host responses after intestinal transplantation (TCRdb year 2021). Some background on the complete study: The transplants that recipients got were multivisceral, liver-intestinal, or isolated intestinal. All recipients received anti-thymocyte globulin induction followed by maintenance tacrolimus and steroids for around three years. Graft-versus-host and host-versus-graft alloreactive T cell clones were tracked in the graft, circulation and bone marrow after intestinal transplantation using bulk TCR-beta CDR3 sequencing. Alloreactive clones were identified by sequencing pre-transplant mixed lymphocyte reaction products and comparing them with unstimulated pre-transplant donor and recipient T cells. A cohort of about 26 intestinal transplant recipients, including one retransplant, was enrolled, and 3 patients lacking pretransplant specimens were excluded. Donor T cell macrochimerism was defined as a peak of at least 4% donor T cells among recipient peripheral blood mononuclear cells. Rather than going through the commercial service, samples from a few later patients were sequenced in-house on an Illumina MiSeq and processed with MiXCR. Points the paper makes about the study in general: Early after transplant, peak levels of circulating GvH clones were associated with declines in HvG clones. GvH clones were detected in recipient bone marrow, and some appeared earlier in ileal mucosa or blood, consistent with an intestinal mucosal origin. High GvH to HvG T cell clonal ratios were observed in the allografts of patients with donor T cell macrochimerism. Conclusions were limited by the relatively low number and heterogeneity of intestinal transplant patients.

As to this clone: No antigen is known for it. One base away there is no much larger clone; base qualities are not given.

For CDR1 and CDR2, the germline V gene (reference sequence) lists MNHEY and SMNVEV. The CDR3 runs 14 residues from the cysteine to the phenylalanine. The kept DNA is CDR3 alone, 42 bases in frame from the first base. V is clipped by 2 bases and J by 5 bases, and the sequence between their germline boundaries is 9 bases long. Library method: the immunoSEQ multiplex PCR assay. For most patients, genomic DNA was isolated with the Qiagen DNeasy Blood and Tissue Kit and sent frozen to Adaptive Biotechnologies for TCR sequencing. For most patients, genomic DNA was subjected to high-throughput TCR-beta CDR3 sequencing by Adaptive Biotechnologies. The paper's data handling went like this. TCR sequencing data for roughly 17 patients were retrieved from Adaptive's ImmunoSEQ software; a few other patients were processed with MiXCR and VDJtools. To correct CD4 versus CD8 sorting errors, sequences present in both subsets at a frequency ratio below 5:1 were removed. CDR3 nucleotide sequences shared between donor and recipient were removed because the origin of such sequences could not be assigned. At least 2-fold expansion over unstimulated cells and a minimum CFSE-low frequency of 0.002% (template counts) or 0.001% (read counts) were required for clones to be classified as alloreactive. A clone was considered mappable if detected in the sequenced pre-transplant spleen, lymph node, or MLR CFSE-low populations of the donor or recipient. The cumulative frequency of alloreactive clones was calculated as a percentage of all sequences, weighted by copy number. Not all clones reach the TCRdb copy of this immuneACCESS table, which keeps in-frame sequences only. Checked studies attribute under half of the gap to unresolved V genes and leave the rest unexplained. V, J and clone size were drawn from that table, and D and trimming were deduced from the DNA. For this sample the table gives 86,000 or so clones, of which approximately 90% were detected only once. The top ten clones comprise roughly 6% of the sample.

The time point label corresponds to: cells obtained before transplantation from donor or recipient. CD3+CD4+ and CD3+CD8+ populations were FACS-sorted from unstimulated pre-transplant donor and recipient cells taken from spleen or lymph nodes. The sequence was collected from a human donor who received an intestinal transplant. The specimen comprised unstimulated CD8+ T cells sorted from spleen or lymph node cells, sampled before intestinal transplant. The rearranged segments are TRBV27 and TRBJ2-2; too little of a D gene remains to name it. The nucleotide sequence is TGTGCCAGCAGTTTACACTTGGCTACCGGGGAGCTGTTTTTT. Translated, this is CASSLHLATGELFF.